This entry features one T cell receptor (beta chain) sequence. This sample stems from a study of control samples from healthy donors and cancer patients. Sequenced by immunoSEQ multiplex PCR; TCRdb stores in-frame clones only, minus some. The top ten clones hold 8% to 9.5% of a sample with around 96,000 clones, approximately 95% of them seen once. This CDR3 is 15 amino acids long. Trimming at V came to 6 bases and at J to 2 bases, leaving 1 base not matched to a gene. From germline, CDR1 is SNHLY and CDR2 FYNNEI. This TCR derives from a young man in good health. J is TRBJ1-4 and V is TRBV2; 12 positions match TRBD1. The material sequenced was blood. CDR3 nucleotides: TGTGCCAGCAGCGGGACAGGGGGCACTAATGAAAAACTGTTTTTT. It encodes CASSGTGGTNEKLFF.